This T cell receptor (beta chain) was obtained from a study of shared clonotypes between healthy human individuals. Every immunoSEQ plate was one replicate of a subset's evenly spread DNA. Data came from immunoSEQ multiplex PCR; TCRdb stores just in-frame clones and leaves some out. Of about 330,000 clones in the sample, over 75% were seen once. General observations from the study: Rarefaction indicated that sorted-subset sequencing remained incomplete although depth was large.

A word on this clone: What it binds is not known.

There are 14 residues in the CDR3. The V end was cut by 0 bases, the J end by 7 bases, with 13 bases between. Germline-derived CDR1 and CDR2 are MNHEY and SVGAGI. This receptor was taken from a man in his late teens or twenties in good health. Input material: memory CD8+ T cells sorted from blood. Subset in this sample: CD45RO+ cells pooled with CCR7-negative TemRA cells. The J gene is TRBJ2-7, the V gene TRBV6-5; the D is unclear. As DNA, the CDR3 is TGTGCCAGCAGTTACTCCACCGACTGGGGAGAGCAGTACTTC. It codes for CASSYSTDWGEQYF.